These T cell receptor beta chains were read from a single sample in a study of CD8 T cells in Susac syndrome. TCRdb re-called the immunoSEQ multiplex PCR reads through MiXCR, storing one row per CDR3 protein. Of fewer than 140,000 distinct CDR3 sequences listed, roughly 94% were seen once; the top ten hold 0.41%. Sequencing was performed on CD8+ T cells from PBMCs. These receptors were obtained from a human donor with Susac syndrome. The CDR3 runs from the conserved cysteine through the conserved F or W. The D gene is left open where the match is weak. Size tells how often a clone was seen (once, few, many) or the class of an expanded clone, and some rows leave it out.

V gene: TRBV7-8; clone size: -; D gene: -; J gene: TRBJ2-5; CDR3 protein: CASSLGSPPDQETQYF; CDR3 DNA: TGTGCCAGCAGCTTAGGGTCCCCGCCAGACCAAGAGACCCAGTACTTC
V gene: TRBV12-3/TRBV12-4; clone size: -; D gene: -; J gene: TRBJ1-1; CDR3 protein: CASSLAWGDTEAFF; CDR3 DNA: TGTGCCAGCAGTTTAGCGTGGGGAGACACTGAAGCTTTCTTT
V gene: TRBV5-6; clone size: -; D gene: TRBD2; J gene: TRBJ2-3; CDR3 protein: CASSDGLAGRDTQYF; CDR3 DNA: TGTGCCAGCAGCGACGGACTAGCGGGGAGAGATACGCAGTATTTT
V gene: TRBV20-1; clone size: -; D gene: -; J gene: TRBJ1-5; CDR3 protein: CSAIGRDQPQHF; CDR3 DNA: TGCAGTGCTATAGGACGGGATCAGCCCCAGCATTTT
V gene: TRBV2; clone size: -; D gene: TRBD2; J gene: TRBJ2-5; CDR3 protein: CASSEWLAGDKETQYF; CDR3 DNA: TGTGCCAGCAGTGAGTGGCTAGCGGGGGATAAAGAGACCCAGTACTTC
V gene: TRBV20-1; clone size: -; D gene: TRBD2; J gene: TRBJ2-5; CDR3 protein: CSALGGGRETQYF; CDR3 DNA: TGCAGTGCCCTCGGGGGGGGCCGGGAGACCCAGTACTTC
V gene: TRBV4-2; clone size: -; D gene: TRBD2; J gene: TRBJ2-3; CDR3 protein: CASSLPGGATSTDTQYF; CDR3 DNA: TGTGCCAGCAGCCTCCCGGGGGGGGCTACTAGCACAGATACGCAGTATTTT
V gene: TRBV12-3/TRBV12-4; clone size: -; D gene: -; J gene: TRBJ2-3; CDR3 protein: CASSFGSLGTQYF; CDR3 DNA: TGTGCCAGCAGTTTCGGGTCGCTCGGTACGCAGTATTTT
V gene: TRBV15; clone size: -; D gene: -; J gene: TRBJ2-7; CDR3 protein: CATRRDGSYEQYF; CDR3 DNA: TGTGCCACCAGACGGGACGGATCCTACGAGCAGTACTTC
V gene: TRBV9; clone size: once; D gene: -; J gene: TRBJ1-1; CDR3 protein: CASSFRANTEAFF; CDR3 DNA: TGTGCCAGCAGCTTTCGAGCGAACACTGAAGCTTTCTTT
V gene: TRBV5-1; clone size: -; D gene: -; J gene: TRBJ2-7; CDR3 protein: CASSFSSQGYEQYF; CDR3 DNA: TGCGCCAGCAGCTTTTCGTCACAGGGTTACGAGCAGTACTTC
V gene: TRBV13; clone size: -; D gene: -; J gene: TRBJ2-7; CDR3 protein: CASSLGYLYEQYF; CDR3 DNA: TGTGCCAGCAGTTTAGGATACCTCTACGAGCAGTACTTC
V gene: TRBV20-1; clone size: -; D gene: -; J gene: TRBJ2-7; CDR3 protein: CSARGGRYEQYF; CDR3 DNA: TGCAGTGCTAGAGGGGGGAGATACGAGCAGTACTTC
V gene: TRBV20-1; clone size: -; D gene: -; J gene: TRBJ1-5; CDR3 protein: CSARDRYWPTGPQHF; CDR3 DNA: TGCAGTGCTAGAGATCGATACTGGCCCACCGGGCCCCAGCATTTT
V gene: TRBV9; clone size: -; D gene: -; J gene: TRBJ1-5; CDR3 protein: CASSVGGGQDNQPQHF; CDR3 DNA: TGTGCCAGCAGCGTAGGCGGCGGCCAGGATAATCAGCCCCAGCATTTT
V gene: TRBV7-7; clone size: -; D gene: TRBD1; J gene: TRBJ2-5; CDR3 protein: CASSFGTGMGETQYF; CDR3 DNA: TGTGCCAGCAGCTTTGGGACAGGGATGGGGGAGACCCAGTACTTC
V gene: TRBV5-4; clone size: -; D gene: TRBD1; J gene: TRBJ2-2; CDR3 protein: CASSFTGGDNTGELFF; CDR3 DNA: TGTGCCAGCAGCTTCACAGGGGGCGATAACACCGGGGAGCTGTTTTTT
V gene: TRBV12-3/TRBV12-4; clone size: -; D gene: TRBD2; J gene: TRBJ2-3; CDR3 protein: CASTLLSGGTDTQYF; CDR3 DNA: TGTGCCAGCACCCTCCTGAGCGGGGGCACAGATACGCAGTATTTT
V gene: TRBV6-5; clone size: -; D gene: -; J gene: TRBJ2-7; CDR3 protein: CASSYSNSYEQYF; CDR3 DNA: TGTGCCAGCAGTTACTCGAACAGCTACGAGCAGTACTTC
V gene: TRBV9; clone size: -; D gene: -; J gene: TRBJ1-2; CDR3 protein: CASSPRGQSNYGYTF; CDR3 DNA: TGTGCCAGCAGCCCCCGGGGGCAGTCTAACTATGGCTACACCTTC
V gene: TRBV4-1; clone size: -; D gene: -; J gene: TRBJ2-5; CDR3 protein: CASSQAFGTLQETQYF; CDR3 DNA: TGCGCCAGCAGCCAAGCCTTCGGGACCCTCCAAGAGACCCAGTACTTC
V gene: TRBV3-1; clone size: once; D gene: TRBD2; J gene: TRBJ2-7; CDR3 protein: CASSQEKLGLAGGVQYF; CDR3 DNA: TGTGCCAGCAGCCAAGAAAAGTTGGGACTAGCGGGGGGAGTGCAGTACTTC
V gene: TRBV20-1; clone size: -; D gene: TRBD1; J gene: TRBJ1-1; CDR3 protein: CSAATGRGDEAFF; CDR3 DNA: TGCAGTGCCGCGACAGGGAGGGGGGATGAAGCTTTCTTT
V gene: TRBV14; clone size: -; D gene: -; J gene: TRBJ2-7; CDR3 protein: CASSNGYEQYF; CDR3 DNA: TGTGCCAGCAGTAACGGGTACGAGCAGTACTTC
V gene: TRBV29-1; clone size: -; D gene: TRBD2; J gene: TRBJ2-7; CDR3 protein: CSVGGGDLYEQYF; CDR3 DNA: TGCAGCGTTGGGGGAGGGGATTTGTACGAGCAGTACTTC
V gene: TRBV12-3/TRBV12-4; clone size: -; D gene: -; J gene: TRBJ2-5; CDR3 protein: CASSLDGRAETQYF; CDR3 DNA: TGTGCCAGCAGTTTAGACGGCAGGGCAGAGACCCAGTACTTC
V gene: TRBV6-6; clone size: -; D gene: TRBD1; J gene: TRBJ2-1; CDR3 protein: CATQDRGLNEQFF; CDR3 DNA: TGTGCCACTCAGGACAGGGGTCTGAATGAGCAGTTCTTC
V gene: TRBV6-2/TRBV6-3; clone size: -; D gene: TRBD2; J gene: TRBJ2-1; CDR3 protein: CASSWFLAGGLNNEQFF; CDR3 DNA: TGTGCCAGCAGTTGGTTTCTAGCGGGGGGCCTGAACAATGAGCAGTTCTTC
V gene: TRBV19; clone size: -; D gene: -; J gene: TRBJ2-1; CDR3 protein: CASSKGHLGNEQFF; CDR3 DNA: TGTGCCAGTAGTAAAGGACACCTAGGGAATGAGCAGTTCTTC
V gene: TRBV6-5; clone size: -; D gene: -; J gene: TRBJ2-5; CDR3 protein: CASSTSGAVQETQYF; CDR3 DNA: -
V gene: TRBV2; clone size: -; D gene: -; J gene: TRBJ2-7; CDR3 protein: CASVGPNGEQYF; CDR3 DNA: TGTGCCAGCGTGGGACCAAACGGGGAGCAGTACTTC
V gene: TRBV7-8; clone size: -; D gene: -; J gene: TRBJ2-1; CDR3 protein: CASSTEDGNEQFF; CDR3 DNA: TGTGCCAGCAGCACCGAGGACGGCAATGAGCAGTTCTTC
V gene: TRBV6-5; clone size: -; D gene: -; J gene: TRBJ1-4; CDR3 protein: CASSYRDVTATNEKLFF; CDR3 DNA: TGTGCCAGCAGTTACCGGGACGTGACGGCAACTAATGAAAAACTGTTTTTT
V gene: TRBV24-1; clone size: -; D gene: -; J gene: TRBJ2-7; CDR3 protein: CATNRGAGEQYF; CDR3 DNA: TGTGCCACCAATCGGGGGGCTGGCGAGCAGTACTTC
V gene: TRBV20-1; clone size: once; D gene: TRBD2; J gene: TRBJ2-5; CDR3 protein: CSLRLAGGETQYF; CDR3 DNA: TGCAGCCTCCGACTAGCGGGGGGGGAGACCCAGTACTTC
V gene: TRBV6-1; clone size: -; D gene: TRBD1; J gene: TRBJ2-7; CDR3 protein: CASSETGAFTSYEQYF; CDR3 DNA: TGTGCCAGCAGTGAAACAGGGGCTTTCACTTCCTACGAGCAGTACTTC
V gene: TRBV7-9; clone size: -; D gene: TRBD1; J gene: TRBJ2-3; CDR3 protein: CASSGRGTGGTDTQYF; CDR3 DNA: TGTGCCAGCAGCGGGAGGGGGACAGGGGGCACAGATACGCAGTATTTT
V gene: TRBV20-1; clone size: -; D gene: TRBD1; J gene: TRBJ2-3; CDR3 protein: CSARDRTTGLTDTQYF; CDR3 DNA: TGCAGTGCTAGAGATAGGACGACAGGGCTAACAGATACGCAGTATTTT
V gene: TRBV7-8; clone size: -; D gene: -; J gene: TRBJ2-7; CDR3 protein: CASSSQGDTYEQYF; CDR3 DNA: TGTGCCAGCAGCTCACAAGGGGATACCTACGAGCAGTACTTC
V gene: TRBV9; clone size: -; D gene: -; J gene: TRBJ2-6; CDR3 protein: CASSDNRAPGANVLTF; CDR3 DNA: TGTGCCAGCAGCGACAACAGGGCCCCCGGGGCCAACGTCCTGACTTTC